This TCR beta chain was recovered during a study of T-cell reconstitution after alpha-beta-depleted transplantation in children. Overall study results and limits: Reportedly, alpha-beta T cells present about two months post-transplant originated from several hundred expanded clones of graft origin. T-cell counts and diversity at one year following transplant were attributed mainly to newly produced T cells.

This clonotype was counted only a few times. Its antigen is not identified. The CDR3 covers 11 residues. V was trimmed by 7 bases and J by 11 bases, leaving 15 bases between them. Per the germline V gene, CDR1 is SQVTM and CDR2 is ANQGSEA. Preparation of the TCRbeta library was carried out with unique molecular identifiers. TCRdb reprocessed the PCR reads via MiXCR and lists one record per CDR3 protein. The top ten hold roughly 2.6% of the sample, which has hundreds of thousands of distinct CDR3 sequences, more than 20% seen once. The sequences come from PBMCs, collected before TCRalphabeta/CD19-depleted stem cell transplant. This receptor was identified in a girl aged 2 to 10 with Fanconi anemia, due to receive a stem cell transplant. This chain links TRBV29-1 with TRBJ1-5, with no clear D. Here the CDR3 DNA reads TGCAGCGCCTCCCGTGCAGGAGCCCAGCATTTT. Amino acid sequence: CSASRAGAQHF.